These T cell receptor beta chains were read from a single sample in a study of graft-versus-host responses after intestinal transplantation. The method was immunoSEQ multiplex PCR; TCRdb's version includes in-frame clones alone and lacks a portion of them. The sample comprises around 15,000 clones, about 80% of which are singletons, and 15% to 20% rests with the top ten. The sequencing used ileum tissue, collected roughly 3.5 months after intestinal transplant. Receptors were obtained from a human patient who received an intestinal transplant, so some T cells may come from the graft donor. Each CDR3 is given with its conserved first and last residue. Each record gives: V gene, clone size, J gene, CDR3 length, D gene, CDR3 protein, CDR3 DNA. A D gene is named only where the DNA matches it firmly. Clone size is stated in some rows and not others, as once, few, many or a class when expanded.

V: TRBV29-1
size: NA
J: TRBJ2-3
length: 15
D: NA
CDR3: CSVEPTTASTDTQYF
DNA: TGCAGCGTTGAGCCCACGACAGCTAGCACAGATACGCAGTATTTT

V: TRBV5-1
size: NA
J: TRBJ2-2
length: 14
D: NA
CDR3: CASSLSGLWRELFF
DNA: TGCGCCAGCAGCTTATCAGGGTTGTGGCGGGAGCTGTTTTTT

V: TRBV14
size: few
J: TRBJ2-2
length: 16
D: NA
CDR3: CASSQDSVPNTGELFF
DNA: TGTGCCAGCAGCCAAGACTCAGTTCCGAACACCGGGGAGCTGTTTTTT

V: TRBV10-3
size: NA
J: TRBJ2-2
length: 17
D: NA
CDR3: CAISESIGRRNTGELFF
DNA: TGTGCCATCAGTGAGTCGATCGGGAGAAGGAACACCGGGGAGCTGTTTTTT

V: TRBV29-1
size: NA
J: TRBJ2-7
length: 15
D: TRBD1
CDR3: CSVEVWDRSSYEQYF
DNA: TGCAGCGTTGAAGTTTGGGACAGGAGCTCCTACGAGCAGTACTTC

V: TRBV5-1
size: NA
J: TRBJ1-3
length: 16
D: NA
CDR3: CASSLDPDSSGNTIYF
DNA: TGCGCCAGCAGCTTGGATCCGGATAGCTCTGGAAACACCATATATTTT

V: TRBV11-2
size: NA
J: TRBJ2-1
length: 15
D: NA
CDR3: CASSLGGPLYNEQFF
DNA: TGTGCCAGCAGCTTAGGCGGCCCCCTCTACAATGAGCAGTTCTTC

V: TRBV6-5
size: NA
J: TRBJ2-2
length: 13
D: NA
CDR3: CASSYSTGGELFF
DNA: TGTGCCAGCAGTTACTCGACGGGCGGGGAGCTGTTTTTT

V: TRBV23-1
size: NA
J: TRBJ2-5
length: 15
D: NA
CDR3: CAGSHGRGGQETQYF
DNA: TGCGCCGGCAGTCACGGCAGGGGGGGTCAAGAGACCCAGTACTTC

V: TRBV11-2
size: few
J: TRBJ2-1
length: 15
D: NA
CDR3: CASSFMWEGQDEQFF
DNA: TGTGCCAGCAGCTTTATGTGGGAAGGGCAGGATGAGCAGTTCTTC